One and the same sample provided the 7 T cell receptor beta chains below, sequenced in a study of blood T cell repertoires in COVID-19. TCRdb keeps only in-frame clones here, not all; method: immunoSEQ multiplex PCR. The sample yields approximately 90,000 clones, around 85% seen once. The specimen was peripheral blood. The source of these receptors is a man at least 80 years old with active or convalescent COVID-19.

This clone was seen repeatedly, ten times or more. V is TRBV2 and J is TRBJ1-1, with 7 bases that match TRBD1. With 0 bases clipped from V and 1 base from J, the junction kept 2 bases outside the gene matches. Germline-derived CDR1 and CDR2 are SNHLY and FYNNEI. The CDR3 extends over 15 amino acids. CDR3 region: CASSEARTGNTEAFF. CDR3 in DNA: TGTGCCAGCAGTGAAGCTCGGACAGGGAACACTGAAGCTTTCTTT.

This clone was seen a handful of times. The gene calls are TRBV24-1 and TRBJ2-2; the match to TRBD2 covers 15 bases. CDR1 and CDR2 (germline): KGHDR, SFDVKD. The CDR3 totals 19 residues. V was pared by 3 bases and J by 4 bases, with 8 bases of the junction left unmatched. The CDR3 region is CATSDAGTSGGLSTGELFF. The CDR3 DNA is TGTGCCACCAGTGATGCCGGGACTAGCGGGGGGCTGAGCACCGGGGAGCTGTTTTTT.

This clone has a single count. This chain joins TRBV29-1 and TRBJ1-1; D ambiguous. This CDR3 is built from 10 residues. With 3 bases removed from V and 5 bases from J, the gap between germline ends came to 4 bases. CDR1 and CDR2 from the germline V gene are SQVTM and ANQGSEA. The CDR3 loop reads CSVESTEAFF. For the CDR3, the DNA is TGCAGCGTTGAGTCGACTGAAGCTTTCTTT.

The chain employs TRBV6-2 or TRBV6-3 and TRBJ1-2; tentatively, D is TRBD1 (5 bases). Germline V CDR1 and CDR2: MNHEY, SVGEGT. Trimming took off 0 bases at V and 7 bases at J, with 12 bases between the two ends. The CDR3 sequence is 14 residues long. Written as DNA, the CDR3 is TGTGCCAGCAGTTACTCAACCAGCAGGGTTGGCTACACCTTC. Residues: CASSYSTSRVGYTF.

The genes are TRBV6-5 and TRBJ2-7; 7 nucleotides line up with TRBD1. The CDR3 sequence is 14 residues long. V lost 6 bases, J lost 3 bases, and 8 bases stayed unmatched. Germline CDR1 and CDR2: MNHEY and SVGAGI. CDR3 nucleotides: TGTGCCAGCAGCGTTCCGGGACAGAGCTACGAGCAGTACTTC. Its translation: CASSVPGQSYEQYF.

The chain couples TRBV7-2 to TRBJ1-1; possibly TRBD1 for D (6 bases). Trimming pared 2 bases from V and 6 bases from J, leaving 19 bases between. The CDR3 consists of 16 residues. Germline-derived CDR1 and CDR2 are SGHTA and FQGNSA. The CDR3 is CASSLRKGGARAEAFF. The CDR3, as DNA: TGTGCCAGCAGCTTACGGAAGGGGGGGGCTAGGGCTGAAGCTTTCTTT.

V gene TRBV6-1 combines with J gene TRBJ1-2, with a tentative D call TRBD1 (5 bases). This CDR3 has 13 residues. The V and J ends lost 3 bases and 3 bases respectively, with 8 bases between them. Germline CDR1 MNHNS, CDR2 SASEGT. CDR3 sequence: CASSEDTDYGYTF. CDR3 nucleotide sequence: TGTGCCAGCAGTGAGGACACAGACTATGGCTACACCTTC.